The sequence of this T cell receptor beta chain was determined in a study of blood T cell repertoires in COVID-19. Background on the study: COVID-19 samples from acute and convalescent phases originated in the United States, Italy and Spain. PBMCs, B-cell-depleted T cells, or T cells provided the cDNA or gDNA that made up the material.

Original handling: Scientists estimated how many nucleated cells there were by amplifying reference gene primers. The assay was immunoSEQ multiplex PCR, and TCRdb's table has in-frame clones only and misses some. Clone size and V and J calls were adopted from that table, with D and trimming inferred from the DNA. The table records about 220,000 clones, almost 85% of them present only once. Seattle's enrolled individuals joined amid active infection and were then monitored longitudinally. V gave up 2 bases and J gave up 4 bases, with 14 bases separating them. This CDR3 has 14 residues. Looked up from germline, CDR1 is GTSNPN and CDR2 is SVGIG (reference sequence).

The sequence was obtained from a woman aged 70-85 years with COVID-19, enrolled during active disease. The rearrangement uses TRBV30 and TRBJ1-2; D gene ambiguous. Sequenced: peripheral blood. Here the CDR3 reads CAWSINGVGYGYTF. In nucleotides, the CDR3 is TGTGCCTGGAGTATTAACGGGGTTGGCTATGGCTACACCTTC.